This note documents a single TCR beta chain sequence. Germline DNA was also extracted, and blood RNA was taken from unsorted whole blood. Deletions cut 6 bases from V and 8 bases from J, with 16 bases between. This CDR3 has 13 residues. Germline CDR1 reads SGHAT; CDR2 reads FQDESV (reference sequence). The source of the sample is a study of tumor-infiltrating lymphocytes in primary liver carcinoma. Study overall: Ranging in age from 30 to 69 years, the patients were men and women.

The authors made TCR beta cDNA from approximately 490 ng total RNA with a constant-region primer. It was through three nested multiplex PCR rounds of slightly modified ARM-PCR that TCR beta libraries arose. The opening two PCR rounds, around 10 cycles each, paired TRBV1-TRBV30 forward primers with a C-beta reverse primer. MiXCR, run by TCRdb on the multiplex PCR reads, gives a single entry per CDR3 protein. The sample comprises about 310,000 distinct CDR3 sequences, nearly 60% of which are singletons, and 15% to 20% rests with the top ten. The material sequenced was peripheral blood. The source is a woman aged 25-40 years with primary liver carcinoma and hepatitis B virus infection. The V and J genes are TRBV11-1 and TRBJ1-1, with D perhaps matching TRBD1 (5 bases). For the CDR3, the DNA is TGTGCCAGCAGTTTACTCAGGGTGACCGAAGCTTTCTTT. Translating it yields CASSLLRVTEAFF. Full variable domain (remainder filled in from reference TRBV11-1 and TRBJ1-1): EAEVAQSPRYKITEKSQAVAFWCDPISGHATLYWYRQILGQGPELLVQFQDESVVDDSQLPKDRFSAERLKGVDSTLKIQPAELGDSAMYLCASSLLRVTEAFFGQGTRLTVV.